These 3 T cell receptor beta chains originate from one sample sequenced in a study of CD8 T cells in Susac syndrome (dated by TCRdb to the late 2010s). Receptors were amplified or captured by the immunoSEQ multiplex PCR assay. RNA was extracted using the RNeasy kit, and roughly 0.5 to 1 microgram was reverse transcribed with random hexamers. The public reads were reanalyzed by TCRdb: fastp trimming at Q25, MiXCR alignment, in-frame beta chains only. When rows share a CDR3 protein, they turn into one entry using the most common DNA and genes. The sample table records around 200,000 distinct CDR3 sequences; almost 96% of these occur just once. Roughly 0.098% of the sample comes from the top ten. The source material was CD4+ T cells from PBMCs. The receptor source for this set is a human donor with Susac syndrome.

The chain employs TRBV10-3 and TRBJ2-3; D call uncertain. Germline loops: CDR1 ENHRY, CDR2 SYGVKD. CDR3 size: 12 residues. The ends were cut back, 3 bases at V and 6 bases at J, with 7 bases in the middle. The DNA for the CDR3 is TGTGCCATCAGTGATTTAGAGGATACGCAGTATTTT. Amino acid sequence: CAISDLEDTQYF.

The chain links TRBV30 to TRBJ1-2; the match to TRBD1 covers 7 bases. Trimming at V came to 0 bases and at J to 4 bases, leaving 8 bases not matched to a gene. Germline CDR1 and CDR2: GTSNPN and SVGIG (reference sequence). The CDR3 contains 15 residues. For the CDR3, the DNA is TGTGCCTGGAGTGTTAACAGGGGATCCGGCTATGGCTACACCTTC. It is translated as CAWSVNRGSGYGYTF. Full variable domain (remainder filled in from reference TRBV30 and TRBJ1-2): SQTIHQWPATLVQPVGSPLSLECTVEGTSNPNLYWYRQAAGRGLQLLFYSVGIGQISSEVPQNLSASRPQDRQFILSSKKLLLSDSGFYLCAWSVNRGSGYGYTFGSGTRLTVV.

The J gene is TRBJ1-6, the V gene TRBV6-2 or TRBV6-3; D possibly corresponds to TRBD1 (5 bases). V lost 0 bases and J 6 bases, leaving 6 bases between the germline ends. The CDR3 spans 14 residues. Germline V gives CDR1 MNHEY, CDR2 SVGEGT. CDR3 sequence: CASSYSTVNSPLHF. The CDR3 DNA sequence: TGTGCCAGCAGTTACTCGACAGTTAATTCACCCCTCCACTTT.